The rows below give T cell receptor beta chains drawn from one sample of a study of shared clonotypes between healthy human individuals. TCRdb's table, derived via immunoSEQ multiplex PCR, lists solely in-frame clones and lacks some. The table lists about 2.3 million clones, approximately 90% of them singletons. The sample consisted of naive CD4+ T cells from PBMCs. The receptors originated from a man between 18 and 29 years old in good health. Some clones in this sample may be carry-over from other donors' samples. CDR3s include the opening cysteine and the closing phenylalanine or tryptophan. Fields, in order: J gene, clone size, V gene, D gene, CDR3 protein, CDR3 DNA. A D gene is named only where the DNA matches it firmly. Clone size appears in some rows only: once, few, many, or a class for an expanded clone.

j_call: TRBJ2-2; clone_size: NA; v_call: TRBV10-3; d_call: TRBD1; cdr3_aa: CAISGTARNTGELFF; cdr3_nt: TGTGCCATTTCCGGGACAGCGAGAAACACCGGGGAGCTGTTTTTT
j_call: TRBJ2-2; clone_size: NA; v_call: TRBV5-1; d_call: TRBD2; cdr3_aa: CASTTSGTGELFF; cdr3_nt: TGCGCCAGCACGACTAGCGGCACCGGGGAGCTGTTTTTT
j_call: TRBJ1-2; clone_size: NA; v_call: TRBV28; d_call: TRBD1; cdr3_aa: CASSPGTGPLWGYTF; cdr3_nt: TGTGCTAGCAGTCCCGGGACAGGGCCTCTATGGGGCTACACCTTC
j_call: TRBJ2-1; clone_size: NA; v_call: TRBV27; d_call: NA; cdr3_aa: CASSLAPPVGNEQFF; cdr3_nt: TGTGCCAGCAGTTTAGCTCCCCCGGTGGGCAATGAGCAGTTCTTC
j_call: TRBJ2-5; clone_size: NA; v_call: TRBV9; d_call: TRBD2; cdr3_aa: CASSGLGTSGETQYF; cdr3_nt: TGTGCCAGCAGTGGACTCGGGACTAGCGGAGAGACCCAGTACTTC
j_call: TRBJ1-1; clone_size: NA; v_call: TRBV28; d_call: TRBD1; cdr3_aa: CASSLWTGGRLNTEAFF; cdr3_nt: TGTGCCAGCAGTTTATGGACAGGGGGCCGCCTGAACACTGAAGCTTTCTTT
j_call: TRBJ2-2; clone_size: NA; v_call: TRBV7-2; d_call: TRBD2; cdr3_aa: CASSRQLAVNTGELFF; cdr3_nt: TGTGCCAGCAGCCGACAACTAGCGGTGAACACCGGGGAGCTGTTTTTT
j_call: TRBJ2-5; clone_size: once; v_call: TRBV6-5; d_call: TRBD1; cdr3_aa: CASSYSFYRGQETQYF; cdr3_nt: TGTGCCAGCAGTTACTCGTTTTACAGGGGCCAAGAGACCCAGTACTTC
j_call: TRBJ2-2; clone_size: NA; v_call: TRBV7-9; d_call: NA; cdr3_aa: CASSPRVGPLGTGELFF; cdr3_nt: TGTGCCAGCAGCCCCCGGGTAGGGCCTTTGGGAACCGGGGAGCTGTTTTTT
j_call: TRBJ2-3; clone_size: NA; v_call: TRBV20-1; d_call: NA; cdr3_aa: CSARTVDTQYF; cdr3_nt: TGCAGTGCTAGAACTGTGGATACGCAGTATTTT
j_call: TRBJ2-5; clone_size: many; v_call: TRBV5-1; d_call: NA; cdr3_aa: CASSLAPQLEETQYF; cdr3_nt: TGCGCCAGCAGCTTGGCCCCACAGTTAGAAGAGACCCAGTACTTC
j_call: TRBJ2-1; clone_size: NA; v_call: TRBV6-6; d_call: NA; cdr3_aa: CASSPTGSYNEQFF; cdr3_nt: TGTGCCAGCAGTCCTACCGGTTCCTACAATGAGCAGTTCTTC
j_call: TRBJ1-5; clone_size: NA; v_call: TRBV10-3; d_call: TRBD1; cdr3_aa: CATRGQGGDGNQPQHF; cdr3_nt: TGTGCCACACGGGGACAGGGGGGGGATGGCAATCAGCCCCAGCATTTT
j_call: TRBJ2-7; clone_size: NA; v_call: TRBV19; d_call: NA; cdr3_aa: CASSDSYEQYF; cdr3_nt: TGTGCCAGTAGTGACAGCTACGAGCAGTACTTC
j_call: TRBJ1-5; clone_size: NA; v_call: TRBV7-2; d_call: NA; cdr3_aa: CASSLVRIGNQPQHF; cdr3_nt: TGTGCCAGCAGCTTAGTTCGAATAGGCAATCAGCCCCAGCATTTT
j_call: TRBJ1-5; clone_size: NA; v_call: TRBV19; d_call: NA; cdr3_aa: CASAGVNQPQHF; cdr3_nt: TGTGCCAGCGCAGGGGTCAATCAGCCCCAGCATTTT
j_call: TRBJ1-1; clone_size: NA; v_call: TRBV28; d_call: NA; cdr3_aa: CASSFGGMNTEAFF; cdr3_nt: TGTGCCAGCAGTTTTGGAGGGATGAACACTGAAGCTTTCTTT
j_call: TRBJ1-3; clone_size: NA; v_call: TRBV5-1; d_call: TRBD1; cdr3_aa: CASSLGDRDGNTIYF; cdr3_nt: TGCGCCAGCAGCTTGGGGGACAGGGACGGAAACACCATATATTTT
j_call: TRBJ1-1; clone_size: NA; v_call: TRBV30; d_call: TRBD1; cdr3_aa: CAWDRGLNTEAFF; cdr3_nt: TGTGCCTGGGACAGGGGTTTAAACACTGAAGCTTTCTTT
j_call: TRBJ1-4; clone_size: NA; v_call: TRBV5-5; d_call: TRBD1; cdr3_aa: CASSRDRVTTNEKLFF; cdr3_nt: TGTGCCAGCAGCCGGGACAGGGTCACAACTAATGAAAAACTGTTTTTT
j_call: TRBJ1-3; clone_size: NA; v_call: TRBV11-2; d_call: TRBD1; cdr3_aa: CASSPGTESGNTIYF; cdr3_nt: TGTGCCAGCAGCCCAGGGACAGAGTCTGGAAACACCATATATTTT
j_call: TRBJ2-1; clone_size: NA; v_call: TRBV18; d_call: NA; cdr3_aa: CASSPTSLLLNEQFF; cdr3_nt: TGTGCCAGCTCACCAACCTCTCTTTTGTTGAATGAGCAGTTCTTC
j_call: TRBJ1-2; clone_size: NA; v_call: TRBV28; d_call: TRBD1; cdr3_aa: CASQTGVNGYTF; cdr3_nt: TGTGCCAGCCAAACAGGGGTAAATGGCTACACCTTC
j_call: TRBJ2-7; clone_size: NA; v_call: TRBV11-2; d_call: NA; cdr3_aa: CASSFWGFSYEQYF; cdr3_nt: TGTGCCAGCAGCTTCTGGGGATTCTCCTACGAGCAGTACTTC
j_call: TRBJ2-7; clone_size: NA; v_call: TRBV5-8; d_call: TRBD1; cdr3_aa: CASSLGDRRLYEQYF; cdr3_nt: TGTGCCAGCAGCTTGGGGGACAGGCGCCTTTACGAGCAGTACTTC
j_call: TRBJ1-1; clone_size: NA; v_call: TRBV7-9; d_call: NA; cdr3_aa: CAAFLWQGTWNTEAFF; cdr3_nt: TGTGCCGCTTTTCTGTGGCAGGGTACATGGAACACTGAAGCTTTCTTT
j_call: TRBJ1-5; clone_size: NA; v_call: TRBV9; d_call: NA; cdr3_aa: CASSERGEGTNQPQHF; cdr3_nt: TGTGCCAGCAGCGAGAGGGGGGAGGGTACCAATCAGCCCCAGCATTTT
j_call: TRBJ1-1; clone_size: NA; v_call: TRBV6-1; d_call: NA; cdr3_aa: CASSALRQVIAEAFF; cdr3_nt: TGTGCCAGCAGTGCCCTTAGACAGGTAATCGCTGAAGCTTTCTTT
j_call: TRBJ2-1; clone_size: once; v_call: TRBV30; d_call: TRBD2; cdr3_aa: CAWSLPGLAGYNEQFF; cdr3_nt: TGTGCCTGGAGTCTCCCGGGACTAGCGGGGTACAATGAGCAGTTCTTC
j_call: TRBJ1-1; clone_size: NA; v_call: TRBV28; d_call: NA; cdr3_aa: CASSLWGGVMAEAFF; cdr3_nt: TGTGCCAGCAGTTTATGGGGGGGTGTGATGGCTGAAGCTTTCTTT
j_call: TRBJ2-7; clone_size: NA; v_call: TRBV27; d_call: NA; cdr3_aa: CASSFRDLPPYSYEQYF; cdr3_nt: TGTGCCAGCAGTTTCCGGGACCTACCCCCTTACTCCTACGAGCAGTACTTC
j_call: TRBJ1-2; clone_size: once; v_call: TRBV29-1; d_call: NA; cdr3_aa: CSVEVEVYGYTF; cdr3_nt: TGCAGCGTTGAAGTCGAGGTCTATGGCTACACCTTC
j_call: TRBJ2-1; clone_size: NA; v_call: TRBV19; d_call: NA; cdr3_aa: CASAQRDNEQFF; cdr3_nt: TGTGCCAGTGCCCAGCGGGACAATGAGCAGTTCTTC
j_call: TRBJ1-5; clone_size: NA; v_call: TRBV29-1; d_call: TRBD1; cdr3_aa: CSVSLGTAGNQPQHF; cdr3_nt: TGCAGCGTTAGTCTCGGGACAGCAGGCAATCAGCCCCAGCATTTT
j_call: TRBJ2-5; clone_size: NA; v_call: TRBV5-1; d_call: TRBD1; cdr3_aa: CASSPVPAGGRETQYF; cdr3_nt: TGCGCCAGCAGCCCCGTCCCCGCAGGGGGAAGGGAGACCCAGTACTTC
j_call: TRBJ2-5; clone_size: NA; v_call: TRBV7-9; d_call: TRBD1; cdr3_aa: CASSSGQGSMEETQYF; cdr3_nt: TGTGCCAGCAGCTCCGGACAGGGGTCCATGGAAGAGACCCAGTACTTC
j_call: TRBJ2-1; clone_size: NA; v_call: TRBV27; d_call: NA; cdr3_aa: CASSFGVRGNEQFF; cdr3_nt: TGTGCCAGCAGTTTCGGGGTCAGGGGCAATGAGCAGTTCTTC
j_call: TRBJ1-2; clone_size: once; v_call: TRBV28; d_call: NA; cdr3_aa: CASNLPGRTIYGYTF; cdr3_nt: TGTGCCAGCAACCTACCCGGACGGACCATCTATGGCTACACCTTC